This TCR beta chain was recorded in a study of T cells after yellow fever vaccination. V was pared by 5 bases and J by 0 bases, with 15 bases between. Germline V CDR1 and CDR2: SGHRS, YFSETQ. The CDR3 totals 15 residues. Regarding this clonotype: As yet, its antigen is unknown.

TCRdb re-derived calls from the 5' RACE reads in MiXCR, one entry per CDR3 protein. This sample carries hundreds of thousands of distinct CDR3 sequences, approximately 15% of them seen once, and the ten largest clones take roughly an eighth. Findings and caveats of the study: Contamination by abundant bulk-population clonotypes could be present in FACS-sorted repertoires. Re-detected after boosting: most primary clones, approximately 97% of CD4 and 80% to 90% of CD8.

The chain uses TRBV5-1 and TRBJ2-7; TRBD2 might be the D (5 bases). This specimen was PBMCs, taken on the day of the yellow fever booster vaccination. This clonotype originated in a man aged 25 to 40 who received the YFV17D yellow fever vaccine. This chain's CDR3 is CASRVDGESSYEQYF. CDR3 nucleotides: TGCGCCAGCAGAGTGGACGGGGAGAGCTCCTACGAGCAGTACTTC.